This T cell receptor beta chain is drawn from a study of regulatory T cells in long-lasting Graves disease. CDR3 regions were amplified by Arm-PCR using iRepertoire HTBI primers to build TCR beta libraries. One entry per CDR3 protein, called by TCRdb with MiXCR from the multiplex PCR reads. The data hold about 460,000 distinct CDR3 sequences, with 14% observed a single time. This clonotype has only a few counts. Time point noted: newly diagnosed GD, antithyroid drugs for less than 3 months. RNA isolated from PBMCs was used to make the TCR library. The same data also went into a second study, on T cells in Graves' hyperthyroidism and ophthalmopathy. That paper states: Initially, a first-round RT-PCR of the TCR CDR3 employed the HTBI primer set.

Specimen: peripheral blood mononuclear cells (PBMCs), collected at new diagnosis, from a patient treated with antithyroid drugs. The clonotype comes from a woman aged 50 to 60 with Graves disease.

The CDR3 nucleotides read TGCAGTGCTAGAGATGAATTTGGGGCGGATCAGCCCCAGCATTTT. Its protein product is CSARDEFGADQPQHF. The rearrangement joins TRBV20-1 to TRBJ1-5; the D gene is possibly TRBD1 (5 bases). CDR3 size: 15 residues. The germline V and J ends were trimmed by 0 bases and 5 bases, with 14 bases remaining between them. Germline CDR1 reads DFQATT; CDR2 reads SNEGSKA (reference sequence).